This TCR beta chain comes out of a study of long-term antiretroviral therapy in people with HIV. On the study more broadly: The 2015 recommendation for immediate ART came about a decade after the earliest samples. Study results and caveats: The study found narrower CDR3 length ranges in HIV repertoires than in controls. Diversity went up after ART and still fell short of transplant donor controls.

Germline lookup yields CDR1 GTSNPN and CDR2 SVGIG (reference sequence). This CDR3 is built from 13 residues. Trimming left V 0 bases short and J 5 bases short, with 10 bases between. Samples held roughly 0.9-10 million cryopreserved PBMC, and DNA extraction followed. Survey-level immunoSEQ v3.0 assays were run. The assay was immunoSEQ multiplex PCR, and TCRdb's table has in-frame clones only and misses some. The sample includes about 21,000 clones, roughly 80% seen only once; the top ten take about 6%. About this clone itself: The antigen is undetermined.

The material was unsorted PBMCs, obtained 0.2 years after starting antiretroviral therapy. The chain has TRBV30 and TRBJ2-5; possibly TRBD2 for D (5 bases). The clonotype comes from a woman in her 30s with HIV. The CDR3, as DNA: TGTGCCTGGAGTGTCGCTTGGAGGGAGACCCAGTACTTC. Its protein product is CAWSVAWRETQYF.